This T cell receptor (beta chain) is from a study of a mutant IDH1 vaccine in newly diagnosed glioma. The wider study: Patients were pretreated with radiotherapy, temozolomide, or both, mostly both.

The table lists this clone with a few counts. Profiling relied on immunoSEQ multiplex PCR, and the TCRdb table lists in-frame clones only, not all of them. The sample shows 20,000 to 25,000 clones, 93% of them seen only once. The time point: baseline, week 1 (first vaccination visit). The treatment: pre-vaccination baseline after standard-of-care therapy. Each of the donors came in with new WHO grade 3 or 4 astrocytomas that were IDH1-mutant and ATRX-lost. The sequence came from a man aged 40-49 years with glioma. The sample here was PBMCs, taken from a glioma patient treated with radiotherapy, temozolomide or both.

The CDR3 bases are TGTGCCAGCAGTGAAACAGACGGAACGGGAAGTCAGCCCCAGCATTTT. It encodes CASSETDGTGSQPQHF. This sequence joins TRBV6-1 and TRBJ1-5; D remains ambiguous. V was pared by 2 bases and J by 6 bases, with 17 bases between. This CDR3 is 16 amino acids long. Germline V gene data show CDR1 as MNHNS and CDR2 as SASEGT.